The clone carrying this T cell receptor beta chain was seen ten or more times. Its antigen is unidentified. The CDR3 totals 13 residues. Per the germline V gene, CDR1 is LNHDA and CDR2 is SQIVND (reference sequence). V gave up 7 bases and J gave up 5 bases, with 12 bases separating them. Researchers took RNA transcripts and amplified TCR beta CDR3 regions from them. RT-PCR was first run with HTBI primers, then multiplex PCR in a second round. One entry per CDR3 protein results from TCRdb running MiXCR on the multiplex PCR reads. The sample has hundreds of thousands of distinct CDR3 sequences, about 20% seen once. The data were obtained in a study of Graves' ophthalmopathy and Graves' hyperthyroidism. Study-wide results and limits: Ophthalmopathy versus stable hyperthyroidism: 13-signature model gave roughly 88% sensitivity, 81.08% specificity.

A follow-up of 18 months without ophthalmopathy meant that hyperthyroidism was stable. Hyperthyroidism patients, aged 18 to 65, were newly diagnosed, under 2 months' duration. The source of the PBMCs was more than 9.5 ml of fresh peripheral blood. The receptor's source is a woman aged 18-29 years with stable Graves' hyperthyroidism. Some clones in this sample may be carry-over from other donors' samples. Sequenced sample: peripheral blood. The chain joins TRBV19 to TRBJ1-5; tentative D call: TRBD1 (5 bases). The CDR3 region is CASTMTVDQPQHF. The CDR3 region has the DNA TGTGCCAGTACTATGACAGTCGATCAGCCCCAGCATTTT.